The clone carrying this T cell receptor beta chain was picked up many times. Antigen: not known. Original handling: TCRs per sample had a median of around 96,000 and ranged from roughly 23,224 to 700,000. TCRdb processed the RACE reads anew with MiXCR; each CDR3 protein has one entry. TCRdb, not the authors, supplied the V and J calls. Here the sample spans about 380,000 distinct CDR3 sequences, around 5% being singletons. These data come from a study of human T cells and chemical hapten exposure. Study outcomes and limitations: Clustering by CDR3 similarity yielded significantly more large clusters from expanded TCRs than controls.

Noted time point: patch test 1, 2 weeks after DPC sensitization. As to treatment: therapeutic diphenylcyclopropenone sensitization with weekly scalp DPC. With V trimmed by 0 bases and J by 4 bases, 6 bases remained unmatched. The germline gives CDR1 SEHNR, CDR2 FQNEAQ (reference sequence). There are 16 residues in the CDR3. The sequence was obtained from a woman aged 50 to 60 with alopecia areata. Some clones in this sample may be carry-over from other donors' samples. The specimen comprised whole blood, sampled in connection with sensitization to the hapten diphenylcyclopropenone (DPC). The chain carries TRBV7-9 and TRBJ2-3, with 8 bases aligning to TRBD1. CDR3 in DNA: TGTGCCAGCAGCTTAGCAGGACAGGGAATCGCAGATACGCAGTATTTT. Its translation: CASSLAGQGIADTQYF.